The rows below give T cell receptor beta chains drawn from one sample of a study of a mutant IDH1 vaccine in newly diagnosed glioma. These TCRs' antigens remain unknown. This table comes from immunoSEQ multiplex PCR, and its TCRdb copy is limited to in-frame clones, with some not included. The sample lists about 66,000 clones, 84% seen once, with approximately 8.3% in the top ten. The material was PBMCs, obtained from a glioma patient whose treatment included an IDH1 peptide vaccine. These receptors were taken from a woman aged 45-60 years with glioma. Each CDR3 is given with its conserved first and last residue. D genes are given only for firm matches. A row's size may be missing; if present it is once, few, many or a size class.

abundance	j_gene	d_gene	v_gene	CDR3aa	CDR3nt
.	TRBJ1-6	TRBD1	TRBV6-5	CASSFTDRGFEAPLHF	TGTGCCAGCAGTTTCACTGACAGGGGTTTCGAGGCACCCCTCCACTTT
.	TRBJ2-1	.	TRBV5-1	CASSLDPSSYNEQFF	TGCGCCAGCAGCCTAGACCCGAGCTCCTACAATGAGCAGTTCTTC
.	TRBJ1-2	TRBD1	TRBV2	CASRSTGVVVGYTF	TGTGCCAGCAGGTCGACAGGGGTAGTGGTGGGCTACACCTTC
.	TRBJ1-3	.	TRBV4-2	CASSKKGTDGNTIYF	TGTGCCAGCAGCAAGAAAGGGACTGACGGAAACACCATATATTTT
.	TRBJ2-5	TRBD2	TRBV10-3	CAISSGGAIWETQYF	TGTGCCATCAGTAGCGGGGGGGCGATTTGGGAGACCCAGTACTTC
.	TRBJ2-7	.	TRBV10-2	CVSRGDPNDYEQYF	TGCGTCTCGCGTGGGGACCCAAATGACTACGAGCAGTACTTC
.	TRBJ2-7	TRBD2	TRBV7-2	CASSSHLGGGAPYEQYF	TGTGCCAGCAGCTCCCATTTGGGCGGGGGGGCCCCGTACGAGCAGTACTTC
.	TRBJ1-1	.	TRBV9	CASGAGEAEFEAFF	TGTGCCAGCGGGGCGGGGGAAGCTGAATTTGAAGCTTTCTTT
.	TRBJ2-4	.	TRBV4-2	CASSQSQGNIQYF	TGTGCCAGCAGCCAATCCCAGGGAAACATTCAGTACTTC
few	TRBJ2-7	TRBD2	TRBV7-9	CASSLAGGYEQYF	TGTGCCAGCAGCTTAGCCGGGGGGTACGAGCAGTACTTC
.	TRBJ1-3	.	TRBV27	CASWMPGNTIYF	TGTGCCAGCTGGATGCCCGGAAACACCATATATTTT
.	TRBJ1-6	.	TRBV28	CASKVGDSPLHF	TGTGCCAGCAAGGTGGGAGATTCACCCCTCCACTTT
once	TRBJ1-2	TRBD1	TRBV7-2	CASSLGQGMDGYTF	TGTGCCAGCAGCTTGGGACAGGGAATGGATGGCTACACCTTC
.	TRBJ2-1	.	TRBV5-1	CASSAQTSYNEQFF	TGCGCCAGCAGTGCTCAGACGTCCTACAATGAGCAGTTCTTC
once	TRBJ2-5	.	TRBV5-1	CASSQTPAQETQYF	TGCGCCAGCAGCCAAACGCCGGCCCAAGAGACCCAGTACTTC
.	TRBJ2-1	.	TRBV4-3	CASSWTVLGNEQFF	TGCGCCAGCAGCTGGACAGTTCTCGGCAATGAGCAGTTCTTC
.	TRBJ2-6	.	TRBV25-1	CASTYESSGANVLTF	TGTGCCAGCACCTACGAGAGCTCTGGGGCCAACGTCCTGACTTTC
once	TRBJ1-5	.	TRBV6-5	CASSYTGGQPQHF	TGTGCCAGCAGTTACACCGGGGGTCAGCCCCAGCATTTT
.	TRBJ1-5	.	TRBV7-6	CASSPGQPGNQPQHF	TGTGCCAGCAGCCCCGGTCAGCCAGGGAACCAGCCCCAGCATTTT
once	TRBJ2-7	.	TRBV5-1	CASSSGKDGHEQYF	TGCGCCAGCAGCTCCGGGAAGGACGGTCACGAGCAGTACTTC
.	TRBJ1-1	.	TRBV30	CAWSVFLRGAHTEAFF	TGTGCCTGGAGTGTATTTTTGCGGGGGGCACACACTGAAGCTTTCTTT
.	TRBJ1-5	.	TRBV6-1	CASSEIPPQPQHF	TGTGCCAGCAGTGAAATCCCCCCTCAGCCCCAGCATTTT
few	TRBJ2-1	TRBD1	TRBV2	CASSVTGGARNEQFF	TGTGCCAGCAGTGTGACAGGGGGCGCGAGAAATGAGCAGTTCTTC
once	TRBJ1-5	.	TRBV7-2	CASSLGGAYQPQHF	TGTGCCAGCAGCCTTGGGGGGGCTTATCAGCCCCAGCATTTT
.	TRBJ2-5	.	TRBV5-1	CASSLEQPAETQYF	TGCGCCAGCAGCTTGGAACAGCCGGCAGAGACCCAGTACTTC
.	TRBJ2-1	.	TRBV5-6	CASSSDSSPYNEQFF	TGTGCCAGCAGCTCCGACAGCTCGCCCTACAATGAGCAGTTCTTC
.	TRBJ2-3	TRBD2	TRBV4-3	CASSQDPVAGGTDTQYF	TGCGCCAGCAGCCAAGATCCGGTAGCGGGGGGTACAGATACGCAGTATTTT
.	TRBJ2-2	.	TRBV2	CASSDPRQGSGGELFF	TGTGCCAGCAGTGATCCCCGGCAGGGAAGTGGCGGGGAGCTGTTTTTT
.	TRBJ1-1	.	TRBV10-3	CAISVGAHTEAFF	TGTGCCATCAGTGTCGGGGCTCACACTGAAGCTTTCTTT
.	TRBJ2-7	TRBD1	TRBV6-5	CASSYRDRGHYEQYF	TGTGCCAGCAGTTACCGGGACAGGGGGCACTACGAGCAGTACTTC
.	TRBJ1-2	.	TRBV29-1	CSVESAGSYGYTF	TGCAGCGTTGAATCGGCTGGGTCTTATGGCTACACCTTC
.	TRBJ1-1	.	TRBV4-2	CASSQADRQSSTEAFF	TGTGCCAGCAGCCAAGCGGATCGGCAGTCCAGCACTGAAGCTTTCTTT
.	TRBJ2-7	TRBD1	TRBV6-5	CASSFGQGPYEQYF	TGTGCCAGCAGTTTCGGACAGGGGCCGTACGAGCAGTACTTC
.	TRBJ1-3	.	TRBV4-1	CASSQGDSAGNTIYF	TGCGCCAGCAGCCAAGGTGATTCCGCTGGAAACACCATATATTTT
.	TRBJ2-1	.	TRBV4-1	CASSQDSGASSYNEQFF	TGCGCCAGCAGCCAGGACTCGGGCGCCAGCTCCTACAATGAGCAGTTCTTC